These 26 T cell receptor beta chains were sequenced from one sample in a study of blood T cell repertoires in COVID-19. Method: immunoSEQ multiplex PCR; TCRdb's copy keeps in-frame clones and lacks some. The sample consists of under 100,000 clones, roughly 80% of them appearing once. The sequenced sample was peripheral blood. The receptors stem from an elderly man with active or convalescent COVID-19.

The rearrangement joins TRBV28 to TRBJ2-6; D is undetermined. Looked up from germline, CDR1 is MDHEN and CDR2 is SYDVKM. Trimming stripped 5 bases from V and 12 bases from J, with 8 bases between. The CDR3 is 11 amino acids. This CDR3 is CASSRSRVLTF. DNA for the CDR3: TGTGCCAGCAGTCGGTCGCGCGTCCTGACTTTC.

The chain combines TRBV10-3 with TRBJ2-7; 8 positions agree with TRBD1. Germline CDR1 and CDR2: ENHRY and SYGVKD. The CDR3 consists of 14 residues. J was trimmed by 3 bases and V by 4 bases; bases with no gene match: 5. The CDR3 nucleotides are TGTGCCATCAGTGGTCAAGACAGGGGCTACGAGCAGTACTTC. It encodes CAISGQDRGYEQYF.

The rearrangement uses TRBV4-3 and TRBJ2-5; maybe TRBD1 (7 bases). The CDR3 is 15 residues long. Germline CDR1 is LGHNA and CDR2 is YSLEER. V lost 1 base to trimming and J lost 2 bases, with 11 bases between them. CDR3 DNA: TGCGCCAGCAGCCAAGTGACAGGGACTCAAGAGACCCAGTACTTC. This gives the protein CASSQVTGTQETQYF.

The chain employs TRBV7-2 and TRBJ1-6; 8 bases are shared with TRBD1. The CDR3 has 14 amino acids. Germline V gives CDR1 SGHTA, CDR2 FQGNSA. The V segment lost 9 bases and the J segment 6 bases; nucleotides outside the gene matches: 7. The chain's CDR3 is CASSRTGRNSPLHF. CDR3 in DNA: TGTGCCAGTTCGAGGACAGGGCGTAATTCACCCCTCCACTTT.

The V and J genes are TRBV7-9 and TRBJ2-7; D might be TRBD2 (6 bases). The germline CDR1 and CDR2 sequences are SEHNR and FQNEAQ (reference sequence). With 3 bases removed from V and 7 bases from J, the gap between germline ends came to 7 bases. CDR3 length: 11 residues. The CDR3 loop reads CASSFGGEQYF. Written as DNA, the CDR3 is TGTGCCAGCAGCTTCGGGGGAGAGCAGTACTTC.

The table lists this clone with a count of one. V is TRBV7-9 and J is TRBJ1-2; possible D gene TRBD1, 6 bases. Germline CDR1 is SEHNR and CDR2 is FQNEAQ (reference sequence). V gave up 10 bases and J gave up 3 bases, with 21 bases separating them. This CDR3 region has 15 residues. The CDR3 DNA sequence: TGTGCCACCCGGGGAACAGGGCGAAAATACTATGGCTACACCTTC. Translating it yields CATRGTGRKYYGYTF.

The CDR3: CASSFGGVSSPLHF. For the CDR3, the DNA is TGTGCCAGCAGCTTTGGGGGGGTCTCTTCACCCCTCCACTTT. The J gene is TRBJ1-6, the V gene TRBV11-3, with TRBD1 as a possible D gene (5 bases). The germline CDR1 and CDR2 sequences are SGHNT and YENEEA. CDR3 length: 14 residues. V gave up 3 bases and J gave up 9 bases, with 12 bases separating them.

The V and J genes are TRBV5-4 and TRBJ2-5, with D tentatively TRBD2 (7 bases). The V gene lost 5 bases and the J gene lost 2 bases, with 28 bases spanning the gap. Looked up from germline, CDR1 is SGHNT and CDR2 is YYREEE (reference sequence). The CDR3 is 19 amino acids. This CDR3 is CASRASGGLSGVWQETQYF. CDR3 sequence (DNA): TGTGCCAGCAGGGCGTCGGGGGGCCTCTCAGGTGTGTGGCAAGAGACCCAGTACTTC.

Here the CDR3 DNA reads TGCGCCAGCAGCCCCCGGGACAGGCAAGGAAACACCATATATTTT. It yields the protein CASSPRDRQGNTIYF. V gene TRBV4-1 combines with J gene TRBJ1-3; 8 bases are a match to TRBD1. V shed 4 bases, J shed 4 bases, and the junction held 6 bases outside the gene matches. CDR3 length equals 15 residues. Germline CDR1 MGHRA, CDR2 YSYEKL.

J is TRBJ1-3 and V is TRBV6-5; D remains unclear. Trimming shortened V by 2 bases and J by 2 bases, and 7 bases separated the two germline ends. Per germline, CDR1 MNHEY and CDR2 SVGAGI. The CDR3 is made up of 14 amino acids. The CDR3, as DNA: TGTGCCAGCAGTTACGAGGCCGCTGGAAACACCATATATTTT. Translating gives CASSYEAAGNTIYF.

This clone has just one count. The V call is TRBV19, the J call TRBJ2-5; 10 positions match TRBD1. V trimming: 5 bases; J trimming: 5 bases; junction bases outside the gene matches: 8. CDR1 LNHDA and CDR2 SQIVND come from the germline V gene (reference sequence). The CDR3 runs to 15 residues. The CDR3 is CASSEDRGSMETQYF. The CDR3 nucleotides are TGTGCCAGTAGTGAGGACAGGGGGTCGATGGAGACCCAGTACTTC. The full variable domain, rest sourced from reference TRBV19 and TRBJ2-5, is DGGITQSPKYLFRKEGQNVTLSCEQNLNHDAMYWYRQDPGQGLRLIYYSQIVNDFQKGDIAEGYSVSREKKESFPLTVTSAQKNPTAFYLCASSEDRGSMETQYFGPGTRLLVL.

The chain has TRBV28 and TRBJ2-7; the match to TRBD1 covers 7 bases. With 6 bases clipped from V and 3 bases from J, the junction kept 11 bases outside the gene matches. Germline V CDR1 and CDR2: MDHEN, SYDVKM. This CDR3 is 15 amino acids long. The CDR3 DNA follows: TGTGCCAGCAGCCTACTTCCGGGACAGAGCTACGAGCAGTACTTC. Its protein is CASSLLPGQSYEQYF.

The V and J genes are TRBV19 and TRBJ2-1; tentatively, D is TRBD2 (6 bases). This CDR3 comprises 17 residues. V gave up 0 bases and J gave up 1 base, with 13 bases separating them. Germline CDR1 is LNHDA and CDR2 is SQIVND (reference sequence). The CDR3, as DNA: TGTGCCAGTAGTATAGATTTGGAGGGGAGGTCCTACAATGAGCAGTTCTTC. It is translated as CASSIDLEGRSYNEQFF. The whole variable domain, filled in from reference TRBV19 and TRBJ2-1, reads DGGITQSPKYLFRKEGQNVTLSCEQNLNHDAMYWYRQDPGQGLRLIYYSQIVNDFQKGDIAEGYSVSREKKESFPLTVTSAQKNPTAFYLCASSIDLEGRSYNEQFFGPGTRLTVL.

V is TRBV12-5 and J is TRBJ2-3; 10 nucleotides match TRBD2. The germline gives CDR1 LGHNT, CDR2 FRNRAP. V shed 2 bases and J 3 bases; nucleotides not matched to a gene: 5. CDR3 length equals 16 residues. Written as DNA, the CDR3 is TGTGCTAGTGGTTTGCCTCTAGCGGGAGCTACAGATACGCAGTATTTT. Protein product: CASGLPLAGATDTQYF.

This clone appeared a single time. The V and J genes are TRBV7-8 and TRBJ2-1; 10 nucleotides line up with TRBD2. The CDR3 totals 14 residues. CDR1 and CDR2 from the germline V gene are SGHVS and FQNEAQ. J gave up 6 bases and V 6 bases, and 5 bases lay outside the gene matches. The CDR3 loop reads CASSQRGGLNEQFF. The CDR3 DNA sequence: TGTGCCAGCAGTCAGCGGGGGGGCCTCAATGAGCAGTTCTTC.

Here the CDR3 reads CASSLLGQAPLSYEQYF. In DNA form, the CDR3 reads TGTGCCAGCAGCTTACTGGGACAGGCCCCCCTCTCCTACGAGCAGTACTTC. The V gene is TRBV7-2, the J gene TRBJ2-7, with 8 bases matching TRBD1. This CDR3 comprises 17 residues. V trimming: 2 bases; J trimming: 0 bases; junction bases outside the gene matches: 9. Germline V lookup: CDR1 SGHTA, CDR2 FQGNSA.

The DNA of the CDR3 is TGTGCCAGCAGACCCGGTGGAGGGGGCAATGGCTACACCTTC. Its translation is CASRPGGGGNGYTF. The genes are TRBV6-5 and TRBJ1-2, with 7 bases matching TRBD1. Germline trimming cut 6 bases from V and 6 bases from J; bases unmatched to any gene: 10. Germline CDR1 is MNHEY and CDR2 is SVGAGI. CDR3 length: 14 amino acids.

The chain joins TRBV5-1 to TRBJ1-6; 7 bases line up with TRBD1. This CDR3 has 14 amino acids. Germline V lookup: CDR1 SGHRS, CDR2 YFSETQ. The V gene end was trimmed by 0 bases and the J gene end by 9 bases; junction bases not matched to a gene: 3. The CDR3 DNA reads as TGCGCCAGCAGCTTGGGACAGGGAACTTCACCCCTCCACTTT. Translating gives CASSLGQGTSPLHF.

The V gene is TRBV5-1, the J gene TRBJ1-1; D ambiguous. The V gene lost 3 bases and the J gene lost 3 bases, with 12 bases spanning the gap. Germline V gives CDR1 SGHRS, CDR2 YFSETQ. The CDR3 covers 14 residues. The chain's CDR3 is CASSWARRDTEAFF. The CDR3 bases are TGCGCCAGCAGCTGGGCCCGGAGGGACACTGAAGCTTTCTTT.

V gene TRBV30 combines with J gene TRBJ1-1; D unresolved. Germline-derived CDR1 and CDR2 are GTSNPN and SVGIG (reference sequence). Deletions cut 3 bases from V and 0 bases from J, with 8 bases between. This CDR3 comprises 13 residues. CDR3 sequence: CAWSYRLNTEAFF. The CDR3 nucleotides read TGTGCCTGGAGCTACAGACTGAACACTGAAGCTTTCTTT. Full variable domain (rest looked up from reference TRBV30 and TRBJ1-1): SQTIHQWPATLVQPVGSPLSLECTVEGTSNPNLYWYRQAAGRGLQLLFYSVGIGQISSEVPQNLSASRPQDRQFILSSKKLLLSDSGFYLCAWSYRLNTEAFFGQGTRLTVV.

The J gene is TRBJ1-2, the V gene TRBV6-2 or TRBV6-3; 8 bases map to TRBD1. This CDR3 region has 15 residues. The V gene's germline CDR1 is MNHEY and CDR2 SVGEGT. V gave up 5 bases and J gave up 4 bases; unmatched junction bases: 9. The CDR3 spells CASSTRQGSVYGYTF. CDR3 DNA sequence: TGTGCCAGCAGTACACGACAGGGGAGTGTCTATGGCTACACCTTC.

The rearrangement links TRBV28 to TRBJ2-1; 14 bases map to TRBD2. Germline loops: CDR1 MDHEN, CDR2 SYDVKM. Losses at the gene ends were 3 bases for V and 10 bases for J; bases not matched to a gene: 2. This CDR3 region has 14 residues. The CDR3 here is CASSLGLAGVEQFF. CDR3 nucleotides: TGTGCCAGCAGTTTGGGACTAGCGGGGGTGGAGCAGTTCTTC.

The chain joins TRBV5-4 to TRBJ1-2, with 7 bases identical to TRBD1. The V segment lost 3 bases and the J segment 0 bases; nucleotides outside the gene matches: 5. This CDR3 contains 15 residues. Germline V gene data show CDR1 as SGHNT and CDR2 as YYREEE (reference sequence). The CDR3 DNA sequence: TGTGCCAGCAGCTCGGGACAGAGAGCTAACTATGGCTACACCTTC. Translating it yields CASSSGQRANYGYTF.

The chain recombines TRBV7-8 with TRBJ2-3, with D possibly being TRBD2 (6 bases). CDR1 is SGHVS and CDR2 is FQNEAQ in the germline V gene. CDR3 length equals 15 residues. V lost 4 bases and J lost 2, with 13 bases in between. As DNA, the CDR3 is TGTGCCAGCAGCTCCGAAGGGAGGACCACAGATACGCAGTATTTT. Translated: CASSSEGRTTDTQYF.

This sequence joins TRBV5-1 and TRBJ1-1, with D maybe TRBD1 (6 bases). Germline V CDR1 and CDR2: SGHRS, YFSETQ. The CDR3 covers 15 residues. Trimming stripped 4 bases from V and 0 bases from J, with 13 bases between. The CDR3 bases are TGCGCCAGCAGCCCGGGGGGGGGCGTGAACACTGAAGCTTTCTTT. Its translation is CASSPGGGVNTEAFF.

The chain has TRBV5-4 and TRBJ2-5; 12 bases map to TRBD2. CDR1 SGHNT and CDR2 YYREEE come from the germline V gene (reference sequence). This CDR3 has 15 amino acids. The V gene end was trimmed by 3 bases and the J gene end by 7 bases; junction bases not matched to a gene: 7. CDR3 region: CASSSSGGAMSTQYF. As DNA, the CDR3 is TGTGCCAGCAGCTCTAGCGGGGGGGCCATGTCGACCCAGTACTTC.